These 17 T cell receptor beta chains were sequenced from one sample in a study of CD8+ T cells in alopecia areata. As the sequencing template, cDNA was produced by extracting RNA and reverse transcribing it. TCRdb keeps only in-frame clones here, not all; method: immunoSEQ multiplex PCR. The repertoire has roughly 150,000 clones, approximately 60% of them found once; the top ten carry around 5%. Sequencing was carried out using CD4+ T cells sorted from blood. Source of these receptors: a human donor in good health.

The rearrangement links TRBV7-9 to TRBJ2-2; 13 bases fit TRBD2. Germline trimming cut 5 bases from V and 4 bases from J; bases unmatched to any gene: 7. The CDR3 covers 17 residues. The germline V gene encodes CDR1 SEHNR and CDR2 FQNEAQ (reference sequence). CDR3 sequence reads: CASSPPGLAGITGELFF. The DNA for the CDR3 is TGTGCCAGCAGCCCGCCGGGACTAGCGGGAATCACCGGGGAGCTGTTTTTT.

The V and J genes are TRBV27 and TRBJ1-5; no clear D gene. This CDR3 is 15 amino acids long. V dropped 5 bases and J dropped 1 base, with 12 bases sitting between them. The germline V gene encodes CDR1 MNHEY and CDR2 SMNVEV (reference sequence). In nucleotides, the CDR3 is TGTGCCAGCAGTCCATACAGAGGGAGCAATCAGCCCCAGCATTTT. It encodes CASSPYRGSNQPQHF.

This clone has just one count. The chain joins TRBV27 to TRBJ2-3; 8 bases match TRBD2. CDR1 is MNHEY and CDR2 is SMNVEV in the germline V gene (reference sequence). V was clipped by 2 bases and J by 2 bases; unmatched bases: 12. The CDR3 extends over 18 amino acids. CDR3 in DNA: TGTGCCAGCAGTTTACGCTTACATAGCGGGACCTACACAGATACGCAGTATTTT. It yields the protein CASSLRLHSGTYTDTQYF.

This chain links TRBV19 with TRBJ2-1; D could derive from TRBD1 or TRBD2 (5 bases each). The CDR3 length is 15 residues. Trimming removed 0 bases at V and 2 bases at J, with 8 bases between. CDR1 is LNHDA, CDR2 SQIVND, per germline (reference sequence). The CDR3 sequence: CASSIDRGAYNEQFF. Written as DNA, the CDR3 is TGTGCCAGTAGTATAGATCGGGGCGCCTACAATGAGCAGTTCTTC.

This clone appeared a few times. The V gene is TRBV6-5, the J gene TRBJ1-2; D unresolved. Germline values: CDR1 MNHEY, CDR2 SVGAGI. CDR3 length: 13 residues. Trimming pared 6 bases from V and 4 bases from J, leaving 12 bases between. This CDR3 is CASSIDYRYGYTF. The CDR3 coding sequence is TGTGCCAGCAGCATCGATTACCGCTATGGCTACACCTTC.

This chain uses TRBV19 with TRBJ2-2; maybe TRBD1 (6 bases). The length of the CDR3 is 15 residues. Trimming took off 5 bases at V and 1 base at J, with 11 bases between the two ends. CDR1 is LNHDA and CDR2 is SQIVND in the germline V gene (reference sequence). The CDR3 nucleotides are TGTGCCAGTAGTCCCCCGGGACAGAACACCGGGGAGCTGTTTTTT. It encodes CASSPPGQNTGELFF.

The rearrangement uses TRBV29-1 and TRBJ2-7, with TRBD1 identical over 8 bases. The CDR3 is 16 amino acids. The V and J ends lost 3 bases and 3 bases, in that order; junction bases with no gene match: 13. CDR1 is SQVTM, CDR2 ANQGSEA, per germline. For the CDR3, the DNA is TGCAGCGTTGAGCTACTCGGACAGGGTTGGAACTACGAGCAGTACTTC. This codes for CSVELLGQGWNYEQYF.

The V call is TRBV6-5, the J call TRBJ2-5; a possible D gene is TRBD2 (6 bases). This CDR3 is built from 15 residues. V was trimmed by 7 bases and J by 1 base, leaving 16 bases between them. CDR1 and CDR2 from the germline V gene are MNHEY and SVGAGI. The CDR3 DNA sequence: TGTGCCAGCAACTCCGGTGGAGGGATCCAAGAGACCCAGTACTTC. Amino acid sequence: CASNSGGGIQETQYF.

The V gene is TRBV5-1, the J gene TRBJ2-3; possible D gene TRBD2, 6 bases. The V gene's germline CDR1 is SGHRS and CDR2 YFSETQ. The germline V and J ends were trimmed by 0 bases and 11 bases, with 13 bases remaining between them. CDR3 length: 13 amino acids. CDR3 nucleotide sequence: TGCGCCAGCAGCTTGGAGGGGACTGGGAGGCAGTATTTT. This translates into CASSLEGTGRQYF.

V usage is TRBV5-1 and J usage is TRBJ2-1; the match to TRBD1 covers 8 bases. J was trimmed by 4 bases and V by 0 bases; bases with no gene match: 3. Germline V lookup: CDR1 SGHRS, CDR2 YFSETQ. The CDR3 is 15 amino acids. The CDR3 DNA reads TGCGCCAGCAGCTTGGGGACAGGGAAGTACAATGAGCAGTTCTTC. Its protein is CASSLGTGKYNEQFF. Full variable domain (missing parts from reference TRBV5-1 and TRBJ2-1): KAGVTQTPRYLIKTRGQQVTLSCSPISGHRSVSWYQQTPGQGLQFLFEYFSETQRNKGNFPGRFSGRQFSNSRSEMNVSTLELGDSALYLCASSLGTGKYNEQFFGPGTRLTVL.

A few counts support this clone. This chain uses TRBV10-2 with TRBJ2-1; D is possibly TRBD2 (6 bases). Germline V gives CDR1 WSHSY, CDR2 SAAADI. This CDR3 spans 15 amino acids. Trimming pared 2 bases from V and 12 bases from J, leaving 20 bases between. In nucleotides, the CDR3 is TGCGCCAGCAGTGAGGCGGGATCGGTCCGAGTGGTGCAGTTCTTC. Protein sequence: CASSEAGSVRVVQFF.

This clone was found once. V usage is TRBV6-5 and J usage is TRBJ1-4; D not certain. CDR1 MNHEY and CDR2 SVGAGI come from the germline V gene. The CDR3 length is 12 residues. The germline V and J ends were trimmed by 6 bases and 8 bases, with 10 bases remaining between them. CDR3 loop: CASSLMGEKLFF. The CDR3 DNA reads TGTGCCAGCAGCTTAATGGGGGAAAAACTGTTTTTT.

This chain connects TRBV5-4 to TRBJ2-7; D not resolved. Deletions cut 6 bases from V and 6 bases from J, with 13 bases between. CDR3 size: 12 residues. Per germline, CDR1 SGHNT and CDR2 YYREEE (reference sequence). Here the CDR3 DNA reads TGTGCCAGCACGGACGCCCCTGGCGAGCAGTACTTC. Its protein is CASTDAPGEQYF.

The table lists this clone with a count of one. The chain couples TRBV2 to TRBJ1-4; D is ambiguous. The CDR3 runs to 11 residues. Germline CDR1 and CDR2: SNHLY and FYNNEI. V shed 10 bases and J shed 12 bases, with 15 bases lying between them. CDR3 DNA: TGTGCCACCAGAACTGACACGGAACTGTTTTTT. Protein product: CATRTDTELFF.

This clone was detected once. The CDR3 DNA reads as TGTGCCAGCAAGGTCGACTACCTGGGGAATGAGCAGTTCTTC. It encodes CASKVDYLGNEQFF. The chain employs TRBV2 and TRBJ2-1; D perhaps matches TRBD2 (5 bases). CDR1 is SNHLY, CDR2 FYNNEI, per germline. Trimming pared 7 bases from V and 7 bases from J, leaving 17 bases between. CDR3 length equals 14 residues.

The chain uses TRBV7-9 and TRBJ1-4, with D possibly TRBD1 on 5 matching bases. CDR1 and CDR2 from the germline V gene are SEHNR and FQNEAQ (reference sequence). V shed 5 bases and J shed 4 bases, with 14 bases lying between them. CDR3 length equals 15 residues. The CDR3 sequence: CASSPHGTYNEKLFF. CDR3 nucleotides: TGTGCCAGCAGCCCCCACGGGACTTATAATGAAAAACTGTTTTTT. Filled out from reference TRBV7-9 and TRBJ1-4, the complete variable domain reads DTGVSQNPRHKITKRGQNVTFRCDPISEHNRLYWYRQTLGQGPEFLTYFQNEAQLEKSRLLSDRFSAERPKGSFSTLEIQRTEQGDSAMYLCASSPHGTYNEKLFFGSGTQLSVL.

The rearrangement joins TRBV6-6 to TRBJ1-6, with D possibly matching TRBD1 (6 bases). The CDR3 loop spans 16 amino acids. Trimming removed 6 bases from V and 9 bases from J, with 21 bases in between. Germline loops: CDR1 MNHNY, CDR2 SVGAGI (reference sequence). The DNA of the CDR3 is TGTGCCAGCAGGGAGGGGGGTAACCTAAGTGGTTCACCCCTCCACTTT. This encodes CASREGGNLSGSPLHF.